This T cell receptor (beta chain) was identified in a study of response to subunit inactivated influenza vaccine. Notes on this clonotype: Its antigen is not identified.

Study-wide results and caveats: After each seasonal influenza vaccination, few new T cells are recruited, the authors suggested.

One entry per CDR3 protein results from TCRdb running MiXCR on the RT-PCR reads. The sample includes some 500,000 distinct CDR3 sequences, less than 30% of them seen just once. Germline CDR1 is MNHNS and CDR2 is SASEGT. The CDR3 loop spans 13 amino acids. Trimming took 6 bases from V and 4 from J; bases not matched to a gene: 3. The sequence was obtained from a man in his forties or fifties who received an inactivated influenza vaccine. Sequenced material: CD4+ T cells sorted from PBMCs, taken roughly 5 days after vaccination. The gene calls are TRBV6-1 and TRBJ2-1; 7 bases agree with TRBD1. The DNA of the CDR3 is TGTGCCAGCAGGCCGGACAGGTACAATGAGCAGTTCTTC. This translates into CASRPDRYNEQFF.